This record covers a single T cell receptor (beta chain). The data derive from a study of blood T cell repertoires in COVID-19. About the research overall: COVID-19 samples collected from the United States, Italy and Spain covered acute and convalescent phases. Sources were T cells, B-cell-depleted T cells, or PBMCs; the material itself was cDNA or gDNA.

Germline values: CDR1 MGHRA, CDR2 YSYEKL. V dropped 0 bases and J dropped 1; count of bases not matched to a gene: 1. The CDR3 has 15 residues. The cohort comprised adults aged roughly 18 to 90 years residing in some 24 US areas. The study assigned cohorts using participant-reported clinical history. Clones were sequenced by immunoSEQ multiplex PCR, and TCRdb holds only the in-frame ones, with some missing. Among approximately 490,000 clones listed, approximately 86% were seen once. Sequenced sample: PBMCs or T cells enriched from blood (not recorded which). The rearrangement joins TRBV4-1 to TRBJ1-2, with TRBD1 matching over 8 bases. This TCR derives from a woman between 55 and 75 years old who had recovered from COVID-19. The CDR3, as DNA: TGCGCCAGCAGCCAAGAGGACAGGGATAACTATGGCTACACCTTC. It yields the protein CASSQEDRDNYGYTF.